This T cell receptor (beta chain) was recorded in a study of shared clonotypes between healthy human individuals. V lost 9 bases to trimming and J lost 3 bases, with 11 bases between them. The CDR3 contains 13 residues. Germline assignment: CDR1 SEHNR and CDR2 FQNEAQ (reference sequence). Data came from immunoSEQ multiplex PCR; TCRdb stores just in-frame clones and leaves some out. Of approximately 620,000 clones in the sample, about 97% were seen once. The origin of this receptor is a young woman in good health. Specimen: naive CD4+ T cells sorted from blood. Subset here: CD45RA+ positively selected. The chain recombines TRBV7-9 with TRBJ2-2, with D hard to call. CDR3 in amino acids: CASNTRDTGELFF. Written as DNA, the CDR3 is TGTGCCAGTAACACCCGCGACACCGGGGAGCTGTTTTTT.